This TCR beta chain was identified during a study of shared T cell receptors in the human thymus. The CDR3 runs 18 residues. The junction had 9 bases not matched to a gene; V was cut back by 0 bases and J by 1 base. Data came from immunoSEQ multiplex PCR; TCRdb stores just in-frame clones and leaves some out. The sample lists approximately 730,000 clones, roughly 88% occurring once. Another study also made use of these data, one on human thymus T cells. This second study says: The thymus was resected at corrective cardiac surgery. Related work found strong thymic repertoire overlap between unrelated individuals.

The chain combines TRBV23-1 with TRBJ1-1; 9 nucleotides align to TRBD1. TRBV23-1 qualifies as an ORF whose function is uncertain. This receptor was identified in a girl less than two years old with a congenital heart defect. Sequenced input: thymocytes. This CDR3 is CASSQSGHRGLWNTEAFF. CDR3 nucleotide sequence: TGCGCCAGCAGTCAATCGGGTCACAGGGGGCTGTGGAACACTGAAGCTTTCTTT.